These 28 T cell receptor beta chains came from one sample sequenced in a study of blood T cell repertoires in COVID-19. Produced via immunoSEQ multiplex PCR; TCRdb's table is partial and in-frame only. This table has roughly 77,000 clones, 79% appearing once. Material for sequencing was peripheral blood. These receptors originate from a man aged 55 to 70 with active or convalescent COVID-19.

The CDR3 nucleotides are TGTGCCAGCAGCCCCCAAAGACTAGCGGGGGCAGATACGCAGTATTTT. Translating gives CASSPQRLAGADTQYF. This chain connects TRBV2 to TRBJ2-3, with 12 bases fitting TRBD2. The CDR3 is made up of 16 amino acids. V trimming: 6 bases; J trimming: 4 bases; junction bases outside the gene matches: 8. The germline V gene encodes CDR1 SNHLY and CDR2 FYNNEI.

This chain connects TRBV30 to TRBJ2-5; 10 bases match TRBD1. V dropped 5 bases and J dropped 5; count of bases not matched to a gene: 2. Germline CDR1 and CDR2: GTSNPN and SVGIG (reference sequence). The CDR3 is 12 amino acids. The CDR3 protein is CAWDRGRETQYF. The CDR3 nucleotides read TGTGCCTGGGACAGGGGGCGGGAGACCCAGTACTTC.

The CDR3 spells CASSEWRTSGGNEQFF. The CDR3 nucleotides are TGTGCCAGCAGTGAATGGAGGACTAGCGGGGGGAATGAGCAGTTCTTC. The chain carries TRBV25-1 and TRBJ2-1; 14 positions agree with TRBD2. Germline assignment: CDR1 MGHDK and CDR2 SYGVNS. The CDR3 extends over 16 amino acids. Germline trimming cut 1 base from V and 7 bases from J; bases unmatched to any gene: 3.

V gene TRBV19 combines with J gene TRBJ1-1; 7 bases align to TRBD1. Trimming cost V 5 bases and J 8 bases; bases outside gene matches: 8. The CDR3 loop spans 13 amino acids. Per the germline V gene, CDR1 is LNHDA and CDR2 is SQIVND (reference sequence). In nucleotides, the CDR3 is TGTGCCAGTAGTGGGACAGAATTAGGAGAAGCTTTCTTT. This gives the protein CASSGTELGEAFF.

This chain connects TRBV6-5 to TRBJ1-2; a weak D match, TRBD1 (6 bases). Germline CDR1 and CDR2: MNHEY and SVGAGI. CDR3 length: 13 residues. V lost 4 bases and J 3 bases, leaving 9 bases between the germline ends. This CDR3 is CASSSTGDYGYTF. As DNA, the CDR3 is TGTGCCAGCAGTTCGACAGGCGACTATGGCTACACCTTC.

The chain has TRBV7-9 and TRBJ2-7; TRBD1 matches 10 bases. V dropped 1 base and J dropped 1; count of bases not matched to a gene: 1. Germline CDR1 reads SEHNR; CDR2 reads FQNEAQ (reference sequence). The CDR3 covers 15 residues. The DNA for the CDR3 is TGTGCCAGCAGCTTAGTGGGACAGGGGTCCTACGAGCAGTACTTC. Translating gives CASSLVGQGSYEQYF.

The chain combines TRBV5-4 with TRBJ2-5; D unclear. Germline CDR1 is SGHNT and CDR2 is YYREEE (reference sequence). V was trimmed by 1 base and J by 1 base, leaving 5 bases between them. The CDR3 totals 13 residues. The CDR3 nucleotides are TGTGCCAGCAGCTTGTCGGGCCAAGAGACCCAGTACTTC. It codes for CASSLSGQETQYF.

CDR3 in amino acids: CASSLSISGGAGETQYF. The CDR3 region has the DNA TGTGCCAGCAGTTTATCCATTAGCGGGGGGGCCGGGGAGACCCAGTACTTC. The chain is built from TRBV27 and TRBJ2-5, with 11 positions matching TRBD2. Germline CDR1 and CDR2: MNHEY and SMNVEV (reference sequence). J gave up 5 bases and V 0 bases, and 8 bases lay outside the gene matches. The CDR3 is made up of 17 amino acids.

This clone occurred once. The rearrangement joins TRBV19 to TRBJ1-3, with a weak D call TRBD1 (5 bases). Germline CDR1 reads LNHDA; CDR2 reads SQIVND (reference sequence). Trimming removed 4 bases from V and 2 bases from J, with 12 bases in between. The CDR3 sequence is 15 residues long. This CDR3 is CASSRQRGTGNTIYF. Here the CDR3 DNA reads TGTGCCAGTAGTAGACAGCGGGGGACTGGAAACACCATATATTTT.

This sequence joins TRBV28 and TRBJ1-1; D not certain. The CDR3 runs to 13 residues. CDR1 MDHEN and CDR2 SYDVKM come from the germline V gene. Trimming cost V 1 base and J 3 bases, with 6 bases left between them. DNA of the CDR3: TGTGCCAGCAGTTTATTACGGTACACTGAAGCTTTCTTT. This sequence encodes CASSLLRYTEAFF.

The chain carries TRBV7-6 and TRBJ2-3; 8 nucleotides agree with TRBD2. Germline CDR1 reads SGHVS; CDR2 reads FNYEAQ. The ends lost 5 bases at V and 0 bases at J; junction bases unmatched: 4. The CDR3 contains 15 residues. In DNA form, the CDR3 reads TGTGCCAGCAGCAGAGCGGGGGCGAGCACAGATACGCAGTATTTT. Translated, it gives CASSRAGASTDTQYF.

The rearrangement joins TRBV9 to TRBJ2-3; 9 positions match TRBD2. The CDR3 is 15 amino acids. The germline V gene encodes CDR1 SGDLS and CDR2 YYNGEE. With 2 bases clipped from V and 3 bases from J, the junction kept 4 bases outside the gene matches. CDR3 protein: CASSVGGGATDTQYF. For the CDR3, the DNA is TGTGCCAGCAGCGTGGGCGGGGGGGCGACAGATACGCAGTATTTT.

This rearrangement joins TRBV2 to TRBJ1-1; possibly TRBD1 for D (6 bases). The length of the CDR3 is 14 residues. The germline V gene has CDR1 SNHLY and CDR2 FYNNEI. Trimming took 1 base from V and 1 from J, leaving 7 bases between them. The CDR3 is CASSEETGNTEAFF. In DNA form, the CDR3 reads TGTGCCAGCAGTGAAGAGACAGGGAACACTGAAGCTTTCTTT.

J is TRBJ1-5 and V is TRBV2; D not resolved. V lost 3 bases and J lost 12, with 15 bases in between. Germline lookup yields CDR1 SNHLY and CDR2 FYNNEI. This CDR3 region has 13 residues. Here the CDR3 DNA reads TGTGCCAGCAGTGAGGGAGGGTTACTTGACCAGCATTTT. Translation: CASSEGGLLDQHF.

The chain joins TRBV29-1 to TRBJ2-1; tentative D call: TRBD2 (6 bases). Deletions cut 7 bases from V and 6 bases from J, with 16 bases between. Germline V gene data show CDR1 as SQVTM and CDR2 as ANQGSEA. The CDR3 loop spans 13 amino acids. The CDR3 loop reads CSASERAGNEQFF. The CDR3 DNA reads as TGCAGCGCCTCGGAGCGGGCGGGCAATGAGCAGTTCTTC.

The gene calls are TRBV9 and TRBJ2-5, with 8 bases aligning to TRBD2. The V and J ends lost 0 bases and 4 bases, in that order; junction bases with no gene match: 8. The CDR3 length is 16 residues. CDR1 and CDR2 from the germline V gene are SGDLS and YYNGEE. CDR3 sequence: CASSVAGAGGTETQYF. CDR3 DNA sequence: TGTGCCAGCAGCGTAGCTGGCGCGGGGGGCACAGAGACCCAGTACTTC.

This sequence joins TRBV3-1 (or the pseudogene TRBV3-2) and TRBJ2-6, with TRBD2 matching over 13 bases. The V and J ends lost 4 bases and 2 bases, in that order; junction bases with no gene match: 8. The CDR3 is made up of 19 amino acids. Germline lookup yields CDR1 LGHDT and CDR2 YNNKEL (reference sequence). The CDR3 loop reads CASSLPAGTSGAGANVLTF. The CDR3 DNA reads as TGTGCCAGCAGCCTCCCCGCCGGGACTAGCGGGGCTGGGGCCAACGTCCTGACTTTC.

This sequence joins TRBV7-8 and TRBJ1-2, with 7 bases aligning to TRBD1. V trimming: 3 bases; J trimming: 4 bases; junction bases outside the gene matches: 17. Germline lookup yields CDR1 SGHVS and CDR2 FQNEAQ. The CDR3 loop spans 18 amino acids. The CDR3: CASSLLPGTADWRYGYTF. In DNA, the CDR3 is TGTGCCAGCAGCTTGCTTCCCGGGACAGCCGATTGGCGCTATGGCTACACCTTC.

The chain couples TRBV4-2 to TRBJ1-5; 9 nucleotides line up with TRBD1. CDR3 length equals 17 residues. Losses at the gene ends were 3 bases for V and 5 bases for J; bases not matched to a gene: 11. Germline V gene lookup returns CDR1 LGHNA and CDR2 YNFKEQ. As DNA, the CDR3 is TGTGCCAGCAGCCATTTGGGGGGACAGGGCGCGGATCAGCCCCAGCATTTT. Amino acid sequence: CASSHLGGQGADQPQHF.

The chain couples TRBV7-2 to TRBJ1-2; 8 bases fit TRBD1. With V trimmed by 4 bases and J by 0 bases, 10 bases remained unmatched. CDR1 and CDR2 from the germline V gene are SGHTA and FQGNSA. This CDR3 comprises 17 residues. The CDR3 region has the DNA TGTGCCAGCAGCTCTCGGACAGGGCCCCCCGCTAACTATGGCTACACCTTC. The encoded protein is CASSSRTGPPANYGYTF. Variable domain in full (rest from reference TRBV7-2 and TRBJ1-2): GAGVSQSPSNKVTEKGKDVELRCDPISGHTALYWYRQSLGQGLEFLIYFQGNSAPDKSGLPSDRFSAERTGGSVSTLTIQRTQQEDSAVYLCASSSRTGPPANYGYTFGSGTRLTVV.

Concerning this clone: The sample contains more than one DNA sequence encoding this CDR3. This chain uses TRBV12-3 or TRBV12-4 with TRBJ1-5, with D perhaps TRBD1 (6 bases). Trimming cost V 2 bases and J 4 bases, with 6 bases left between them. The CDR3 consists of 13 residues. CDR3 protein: CASSLQGNQPQHF. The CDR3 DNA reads TGTGCCAGCAGTTTACAGGGGAATCAGCCCCAGCATTTT.

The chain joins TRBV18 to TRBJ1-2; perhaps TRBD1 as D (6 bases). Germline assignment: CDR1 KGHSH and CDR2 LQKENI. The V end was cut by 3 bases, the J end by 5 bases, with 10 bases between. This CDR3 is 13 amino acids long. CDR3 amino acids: CASSPGTSYGYTF. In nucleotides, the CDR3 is TGTGCCAGCTCACCGGGGACATCATATGGCTACACCTTC.

CDR3 DNA sequence: TGTGCCACCAAAGAGGGACAGATAGGAAAACTGTTTTTT. Protein product: CATKEGQIGKLFF. The chain is built from TRBV15 and TRBJ1-4; 7 positions match TRBD1. CDR3 length: 13 residues. Germline lookup yields CDR1 LNHNV and CDR2 YYDKDF (reference sequence). The V and J ends lost 7 bases and 10 bases, in that order; junction bases with no gene match: 9.

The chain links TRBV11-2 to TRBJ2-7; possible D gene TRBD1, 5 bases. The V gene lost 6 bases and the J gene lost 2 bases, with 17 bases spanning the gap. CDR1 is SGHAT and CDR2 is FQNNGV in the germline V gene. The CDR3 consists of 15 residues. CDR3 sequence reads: CASRNTGFTAYEQYF. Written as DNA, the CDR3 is TGTGCCAGCAGGAACACAGGTTTTACTGCCTACGAGCAGTACTTC.

The DNA of the CDR3 is TGTGCCATCAGTGAACAGTCCCAGAACACTGAAGCTTTCTTT. As protein: CAISEQSQNTEAFF. The chain uses TRBV10-3 and TRBJ1-1; D unclear. V gave up 3 bases and J gave up 1 base, with 9 bases separating them. Germline V CDR1 and CDR2: ENHRY, SYGVKD. The CDR3 totals 14 residues.

The CDR3 bases are TGTGCCAGTAGTAGCGACAGGGGGAGAGGGAACACTGAAGCTTTCTTT. Translating it yields CASSSDRGRGNTEAFF. The chain employs TRBV19 and TRBJ1-1, with TRBD1 identical over 9 bases. The ends lost 4 bases at V and 1 base at J; junction bases unmatched: 7. This CDR3 contains 16 residues. Looked up from germline, CDR1 is LNHDA and CDR2 is SQIVND (reference sequence). Supplemented by reference TRBV19 and TRBJ1-1, the full variable domain reads DGGITQSPKYLFRKEGQNVTLSCEQNLNHDAMYWYRQDPGQGLRLIYYSQIVNDFQKGDIAEGYSVSREKKESFPLTVTSAQKNPTAFYLCASSSDRGRGNTEAFFGQGTRLTVV.

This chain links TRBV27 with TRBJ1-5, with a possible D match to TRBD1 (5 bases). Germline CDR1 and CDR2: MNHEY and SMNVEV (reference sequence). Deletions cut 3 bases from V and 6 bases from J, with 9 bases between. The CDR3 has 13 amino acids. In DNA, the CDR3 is TGTGCCAGCAGTTTCAGGGTCGGTCAGCCCCAGCATTTT. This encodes CASSFRVGQPQHF.

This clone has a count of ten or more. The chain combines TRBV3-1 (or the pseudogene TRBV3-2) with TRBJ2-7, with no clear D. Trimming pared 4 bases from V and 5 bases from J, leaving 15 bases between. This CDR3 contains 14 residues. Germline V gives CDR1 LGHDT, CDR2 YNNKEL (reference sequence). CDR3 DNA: TGTGCCAGCAGCCCCTCCTCATACGCGGACGAGCAGTACTTC. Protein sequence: CASSPSSYADEQYF.